The clone carrying this T cell receptor beta chain has a single count. What it binds is unknown. The data were taken from a study of post-analysis software for immune sequencing data. Looking at the study overall: In terms of disease course, relapsing-remitting, secondary progressive and progressive-relapsing multiple sclerosis were included. Study findings and constraints: Comparison with controls showed significantly lower normalized Chao1 diversity in multiple sclerosis patients. TRBV5-6, TRBV5-1 and TRBV20-1 belonged to a set of roughly 5 TRBV segments that were more frequent in patients than controls.

V was pared by 5 bases and J by 0 bases, with 10 bases of the junction left unmatched. Germline V gives CDR1 SGHTA, CDR2 FQGTGA. CDR3 length: 17 amino acids. Prepared TCR beta cDNA libraries contained unique molecular identifiers. TCRdb passed the PCR reads through MiXCR, listing each CDR3 protein once. The sample has over 150,000 distinct CDR3 sequences, around 28% seen once. The chain uses TRBV7-3 and TRBJ2-1, with TRBD2 identical over 7 bases. The TCR comes from a girl aged 10-17 years with multiple sclerosis. Sequenced: blood. CDR3 coding DNA: TGTGCCAGCAGCCTTACATCGCGGGGGAGCTCCTACAATGAGCAGTTCTTC. Amino acids: CASSLTSRGSSYNEQFF.